The 20 T cell receptor beta chains presented below share a single source sample, sequenced in a study of CD8 T cells in ankylosing spondylitis. TCRdb re-called the 5' RACE reads with MiXCR, one entry per CDR3 protein. Seen here are around 100,000 distinct CDR3 sequences, around 24% observed once, and the top ten hold 9% to 15%. The sequencing sample was made of synovial fluid, either unsorted or a sorted T cell fraction (not recorded which). These receptors came from a male donor with ankylosing spondylitis.

This clonotype was seen at least ten times. This rearrangement joins TRBV6-6 to TRBJ1-2; D not resolved. The CDR3 loop spans 12 amino acids. Germline V lookup: CDR1 MNHNY, CDR2 SVGAGI (reference sequence). V gave up 2 bases and J gave up 3 bases, with 4 bases separating them. DNA for the CDR3: TGTGCCAGCAGTTACGAGGACTATGGCTACACCTTC. It translates to CASSYEDYGYTF.

The genes are TRBV9 and TRBJ1-1; D remains unclear. The CDR3 totals 15 residues. V lost 0 bases, J lost 2 bases, and 11 bases lay in between. Germline V gene sequence: CDR1 SGDLS, CDR2 YYNGEE. The CDR3 loop reads CASSVGINRNTEAFF. Here the CDR3 DNA reads TGTGCCAGCAGCGTAGGTATCAACAGAAACACTGAAGCTTTCTTT.

This clonotype was counted between two and nine times. The chain is built from TRBV5-6 and TRBJ1-5; no definite D call. Between the trimmed V and J ends, which lost 1 base and 4 bases, there was a span of 6 bases. Germline CDR1 is SGHDT and CDR2 is YYEEEE. The CDR3 runs to 13 residues. CDR3 sequence: CASSLHGNQPQHF. The CDR3 DNA reads as TGTGCCAGCAGCTTGCACGGGAATCAGCCCCAGCATTTT.

This sequence joins TRBV11-2 and TRBJ1-2; D is perhaps TRBD1 (6 bases). The CDR3 runs 13 residues. Deletions cut 5 bases from V and 3 bases from J, with 10 bases between. In germline, CDR1 is SGHAT, CDR2 FQNNGV. As DNA, the CDR3 is TGTGCCAGCAGCCCTACAGGGTACTATGGCTACACCTTC. This encodes CASSPTGYYGYTF.

The chain uses TRBV20-1 and TRBJ1-2; D gene unclear. The germline V and J ends were trimmed by 6 bases and 1 base, with 12 bases remaining between them. Looked up from germline, CDR1 is DFQATT and CDR2 is SNEGSKA (reference sequence). The CDR3 is made up of 13 amino acids. The CDR3 loop is CSAIWTVNYGYTF. The CDR3 DNA sequence: TGCAGTGCGATCTGGACCGTTAACTATGGCTACACCTTC.

Remarks on this clonotype: A junction boundary mismatches the germline segment, possibly from a read error. The chain has TRBV20-1 and TRBJ2-7, with 7 positions matching TRBD2. The CDR3 is 13 residues long. The germline gives CDR1 DFQATT, CDR2 SNEGSKA (reference sequence). The CDR3 bases are TGCAGTGCTAGAGGCGGGAGCTCCTACGAGCGGTACTTC. This gives the protein CSARGGSSYERYF.

This clonotype was counted between two and nine times. The J gene is TRBJ2-2, the V gene TRBV5-1; D is perhaps TRBD1 (6 bases). Trimming pared 3 bases from V and 7 bases from J, leaving 16 bases between. The CDR3 spans 15 residues. Germline V gene lookup returns CDR1 SGHRS and CDR2 YFSETQ. CDR3 in amino acids: CASSSTQGEIGELFF. The CDR3 DNA reads TGCGCCAGCAGCTCGACACAGGGTGAGATCGGGGAGCTGTTTTTT.

This chain joins TRBV6-1 and TRBJ1-2, with unresolved D. Germline assignment: CDR1 MNHNS and CDR2 SASEGT. Trimming took 6 bases from V and 5 from J, leaving 16 bases between them. CDR3 length: 14 amino acids. As DNA, the CDR3 is TGTGCCAGCAGCCTTAGGCTGGGAGAGTATGGCTACACCTTC. Protein: CASSLRLGEYGYTF.

This clonotype has just a few counts. One junction end disagrees with the germline gene, perhaps due to a read error. The V and J genes are TRBV6-1 and TRBJ2-3; 8 nucleotides align to TRBD2. Germline-derived CDR1 and CDR2 are MNHNS and SASEGT. This CDR3 is built from 12 residues. The CDR3: CASSEVRREELF. The DNA for the CDR3 is TGTGCCAGCAGTGAAGTCAGGCGGGAGGAGCTCTTT.

This clonotype was detected a few times. V and J are TRBV11-3 and TRBJ2-2; D gene unclear. Germline CDR1 and CDR2: SGHNT and YENEEA. V was clipped by 4 bases and J by 3 bases, with 9 bases between them. CDR3 length: 14 amino acids. This CDR3 reads CASSSSTDTGELFF. In nucleotides, the CDR3 is TGTGCCAGCAGCTCCTCTACGGACACCGGGGAGCTGTTTTTT.

This clonotype was found many times. The V and J genes are TRBV29-1 and TRBJ1-5, with no clear D. Germline V gives CDR1 SQVTM, CDR2 ANQGSEA. This CDR3 is built from 13 residues. V was shortened by 5 bases and J by 7 bases, with 15 bases between the two germline ends. The CDR3 DNA reads TGCAGCGTTCGAGAGCGGGCCGACCAGCCCCAGCATTTT. It translates to CSVRERADQPQHF.

V gene TRBV20-1 combines with J gene TRBJ2-1; D gene unclear. Germline loops: CDR1 DFQATT, CDR2 SNEGSKA (reference sequence). This CDR3 spans 14 amino acids. Deletions cut 1 base from V and 4 bases from J, with 11 bases between. CDR3 residues: CSARVAELYNEQFF. In nucleotides, the CDR3 is TGCAGTGCTAGAGTCGCGGAGCTGTACAATGAGCAGTTCTTC.

The J gene is TRBJ2-3, the V gene TRBV20-1, with a tentative D call TRBD2 (5 bases). Trimming cost V 6 bases and J 1 base, with 17 bases left between them. This CDR3 contains 15 residues. Germline CDR1 is DFQATT and CDR2 is SNEGSKA (reference sequence). The CDR3 is CSALRSGAGTDTQYF. The CDR3 DNA reads TGCAGTGCATTGCGGAGCGGAGCGGGCACAGATACGCAGTATTTT.

The chain combines TRBV9 with TRBJ2-1; 10 bases are a match to TRBD2. Looked up from germline, CDR1 is SGDLS and CDR2 is YYNGEE. The CDR3 loop spans 16 amino acids. J lost 6 bases, V lost 2 bases, and 8 bases had no gene match. For the CDR3, the DNA is TGTGCCAGCAGCGTCATAAGCGGGAGGGCCCTCAATGAGCAGTTCTTC. It yields the protein CASSVISGRALNEQFF.

This clonotype has ten or more counts. The chain joins TRBV6-1 to TRBJ2-6; TRBD1 is a possible D gene (6 bases). The CDR3 length is 14 residues. Between the trimmed V and J ends, which lost 7 bases and 4 bases, there was a span of 11 bases. Germline CDR1 reads MNHNS; CDR2 reads SASEGT. DNA for the CDR3: TGTGCCAGCACGACAGGTCCCGGGGCCAACGTCCTGACTTTC. Amino acid sequence: CASTTGPGANVLTF.

This clonotype turned up a few times. The gene calls are TRBV29-1 and TRBJ2-6; tentatively, D is TRBD2 (5 bases). CDR1 is SQVTM and CDR2 is ANQGSEA in the germline V gene. V lost 7 bases to trimming and J lost 0 bases, with 13 bases between them. This CDR3 has 15 residues. DNA of the CDR3: TGCAGCGCCGGAGAGGGTTCCTCTGGGGCCAACGTCCTGACTTTC. Protein sequence: CSAGEGSSGANVLTF.

The chain couples TRBV5-1 to TRBJ1-6; D remains unclear. The germline V gene has CDR1 SGHRS and CDR2 YFSETQ. The V end lost 8 bases, the J end lost 1 base, and 10 bases lay between the germline ends. The length of the CDR3 is 14 residues. CDR3: CASNLGSYNSPLHF. In DNA form, the CDR3 reads TGCGCCAGTAATCTCGGGTCCTATAATTCACCCCTCCACTTT.

This clonotype came up a few times. The chain combines TRBV6-5 with TRBJ1-2; D unresolved. CDR1 is MNHEY, CDR2 SVGAGI, per germline. The V gene lost 3 bases and the J gene lost 13 bases, with 18 bases spanning the gap. The CDR3 is 13 amino acids. The CDR3 here is CASSYSALREGTF. CDR3 in DNA: TGTGCCAGCAGTTATTCGGCCCTTCGTGAAGGCACCTTC.

In this sample, this clonotype turned up many times. The chain carries TRBV5-5 and TRBJ2-2, with no clear D. Per germline, CDR1 SGHKS and CDR2 YYEKEE (reference sequence). The V end lost 4 bases, the J end lost 1 base, and 2 bases lay between the germline ends. This CDR3 is 12 amino acids long. CDR3 DNA sequence: TGTGCCAGCAGCAGGAACACCGGGGAGCTGTTTTTT. Translation: CASSRNTGELFF.

This clonotype was picked up a small number of times. The J gene is TRBJ1-4, the V gene TRBV2, with 7 bases identical to TRBD1. V dropped 7 bases and J dropped 8; count of bases not matched to a gene: 16. CDR1 is SNHLY and CDR2 is FYNNEI in the germline V gene. This CDR3 region has 16 residues. CDR3 region: CASTPDRVYEGEKLFF. CDR3 DNA sequence: TGTGCCAGCACCCCCGACAGGGTATACGAAGGCGAAAAACTGTTTTTT.